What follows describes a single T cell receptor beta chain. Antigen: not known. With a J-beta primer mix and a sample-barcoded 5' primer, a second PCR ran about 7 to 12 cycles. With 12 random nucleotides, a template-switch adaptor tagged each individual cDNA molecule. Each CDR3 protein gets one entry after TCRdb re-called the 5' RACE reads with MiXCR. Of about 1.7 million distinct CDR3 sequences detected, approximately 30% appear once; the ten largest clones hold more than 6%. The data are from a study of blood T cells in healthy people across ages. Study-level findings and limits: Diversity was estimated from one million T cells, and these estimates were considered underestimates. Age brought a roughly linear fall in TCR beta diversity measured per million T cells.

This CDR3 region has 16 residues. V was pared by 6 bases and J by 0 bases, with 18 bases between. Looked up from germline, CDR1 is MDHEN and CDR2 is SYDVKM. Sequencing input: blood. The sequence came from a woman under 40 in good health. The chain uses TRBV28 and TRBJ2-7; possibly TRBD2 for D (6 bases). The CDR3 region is CASSLSGTGSSYEQYF. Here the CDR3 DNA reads TGTGCCAGCAGCCTCTCTGGGACTGGCAGCTCCTACGAGCAGTACTTC.